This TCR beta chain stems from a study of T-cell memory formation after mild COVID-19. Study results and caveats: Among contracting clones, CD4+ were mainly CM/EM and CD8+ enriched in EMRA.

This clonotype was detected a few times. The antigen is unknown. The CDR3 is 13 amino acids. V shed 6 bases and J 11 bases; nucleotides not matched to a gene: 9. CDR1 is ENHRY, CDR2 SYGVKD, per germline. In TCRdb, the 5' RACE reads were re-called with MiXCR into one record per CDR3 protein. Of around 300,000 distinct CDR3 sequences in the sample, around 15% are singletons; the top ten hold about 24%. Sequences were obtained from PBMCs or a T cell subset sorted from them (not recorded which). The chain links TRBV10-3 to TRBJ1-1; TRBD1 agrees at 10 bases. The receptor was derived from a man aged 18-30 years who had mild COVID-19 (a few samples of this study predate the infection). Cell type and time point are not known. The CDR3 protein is CAIRGDRGSGAFF. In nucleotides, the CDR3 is TGTGCCATCAGAGGGGACAGGGGCTCCGGCGCTTTCTTT.